The text below deals with one T cell receptor (beta chain). The target of this receptor is not known. Per-base qualities were not stored, and no clone one base away is much larger. TCRbeta CDR3 regions were amplified from genomic DNA using the immunoSEQ Assay, a bias-controlled multiplex PCR. Under the source paper's analysis protocol: Within the assay, amplification of reference gene primers was used to estimate how many nucleated cells each sample contained. To quantify the absolute abundance of each unique TCRbeta CDR3 rearrangement, sequence reads were collapsed and filtered. For each sample, productive Simpson clonality was calculated as the square root of Simpson's diversity index over productive rearrangements. What TCRdb holds here is the immuneACCESS table cut down to in-frame rearrangements. Part of the clones is not present; checked against another copy, under half of the missing clones reflect an unresolved V gene, and the others are unexplained. V and J calls and clone size are as listed in that table; D and trimming were resolved from the DNA. The sample includes approximately 290,000 clones, with 70% to 90% observed a single time. The ten most abundant clones make up 0.87% of the sample.

This sample stems from a study of blood T cell repertoires in COVID-19 (dated by TCRdb to the early 2020s). Looking at the study overall: The collaborator samples originated in the United States, Italy and Spain and spanned the acute and convalescent phases of COVID-19. The prospective study material was composed of cDNA or gDNA derived from T cells, B-cell-depleted T cells, or PBMCs. Subjects who had been exposed to COVID-19, were actively infected with it, or had recovered from it provided the deeply sampled blood TCRbeta repertoires that made up the dataset. The repertoires were released in a freely available public database meant as a resource for research on the immune response to SARS-CoV-2. Samples came from the ongoing ImmuneRACE study (first 160 participants) plus 1,254 subjects from 6 global collaborators. Sample metadata almost always included a de-identified subject ID, COVID-19 status, age in years and sex. HLA class I and class II types, where available, came from metadata supplied by the sample provider rather than from assay-based typing. The study at large found these results: How much clinical and demographic metadata was included differed by source and by participant, and the metadata was provided uncurated.

At one collaborating source in Seattle, patients were enrolled during active infection and were followed longitudinally through the course of disease. Whole blood was collected in K2EDTA tubes by collaborating institutions according to the institutions' own protocols. Collaborator samples were shipped for TCRbeta analysis as frozen whole blood, isolated PBMCs, or DNA extracted from either sample type. This clonotype originated in a human donor with COVID-19, enrolled during active disease. The donor label of this sample is uncertain. Sequencing was done on a sample of peripheral blood.

The base sequence is TGTGCCAGCAGTCGATTGACACAGGGGGCCTCGGGAGGCTACACCTTC. This gives the protein CASSRLTQGASGGYTF. The sequence joins TRBV28 to TRBJ1-2, with 9 central nucleotides matching TRBD1. V loses 5 bases at its end and J loses 8 bases; junction bases beyond the gene matches: 15. The CDR3 has 16 amino acids, counting the end cysteine and phenylalanine. Only CDR3 DNA remains: 48 bases, in frame from the first base. The germline V gene provides CDR1 MDHEN and CDR2 SYDVKM.